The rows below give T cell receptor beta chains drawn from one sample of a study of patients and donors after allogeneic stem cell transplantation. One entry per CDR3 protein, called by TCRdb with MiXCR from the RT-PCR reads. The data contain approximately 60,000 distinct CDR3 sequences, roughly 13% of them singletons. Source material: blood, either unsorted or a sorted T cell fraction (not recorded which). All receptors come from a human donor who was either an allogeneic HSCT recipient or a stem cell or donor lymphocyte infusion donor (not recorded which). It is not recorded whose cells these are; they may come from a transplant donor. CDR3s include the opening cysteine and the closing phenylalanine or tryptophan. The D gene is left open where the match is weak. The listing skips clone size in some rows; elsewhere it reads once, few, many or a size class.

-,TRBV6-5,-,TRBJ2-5,TGTGCCAGCAGTTACGGAGGGGACCAAGAGACCCAGTACTTC,CASSYGGDQETQYF
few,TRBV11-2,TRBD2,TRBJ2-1,TGTGCCAGCAGCTTACCGGGACTAGCGGTTAACAATGAGCAGTTCTTC,CASSLPGLAVNNEQFF
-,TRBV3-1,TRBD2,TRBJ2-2,TGTGCCAGCAGCGGACTAGCGGGGGATACCGGGGAGCTGTTTTTT,CASSGLAGDTGELFF
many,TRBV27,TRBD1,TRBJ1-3,TGTGCCAGCAGTTTAGCTCCAGGGGGCTCTGGAAACACCATATATTTT,CASSLAPGGSGNTIYF
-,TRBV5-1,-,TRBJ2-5,TGCGCCAGCAGCTTGGGAGACAGACTACAAGAGACCCAGTACTTC,CASSLGDRLQETQYF
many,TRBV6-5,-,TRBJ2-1,TGTGCCAGCAGTTACTCGGGGAGCTCCTACAATGAGCAGTTCTTC,CASSYSGSSYNEQFF
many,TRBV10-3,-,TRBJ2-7,TGTGCCATCAGGACTTCTCCCCACGAGCAGTACTTC,CAIRTSPHEQYF
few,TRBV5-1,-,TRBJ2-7,TGCGCCAGCAGCCCCCGGGAGATTCCCTCCTACGAGCAGTACTTC,CASSPREIPSYEQYF
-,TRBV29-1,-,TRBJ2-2,TGCAGCGTCCTGATCATACACACCGGGGAGCTGTTTTTT,CSVLIIHTGELFF
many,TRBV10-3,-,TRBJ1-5,TGTGCCATCAGTGAGTCGTGGTTGGATCAGCCCCAGCATTTT,CAISESWLDQPQHF
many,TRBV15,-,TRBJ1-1,TGTGCCACCAGCGGCTGGGGGACTGAAGCTTTCTTT,CATSGWGTEAFF
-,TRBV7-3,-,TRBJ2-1,TGTGCCAGCAGCCAAGCACCCGACAATGAGCAGTTCTTC,CASSQAPDNEQFF
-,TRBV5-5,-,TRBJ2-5,TGTGCCAGCAGCGCGCAGGGCCAAGAGACCCAGTACTTC,CASSAQGQETQYF
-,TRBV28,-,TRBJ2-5,TGTGCCAGCAGTCCCGACTCAGTGACAGTTCAAGAGACCCAGTACTTC,CASSPDSVTVQETQYF
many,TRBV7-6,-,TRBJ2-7,TGTGCCAGCAGCTTAGCGGAATCCGAGCAGTACTTC,CASSLAESEQYF
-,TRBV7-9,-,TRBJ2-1,TGTGCCAGCAGCCCCCCTTTCGGCGGGGATCAGAGGCAGTTCTTC,CASSPPFGGDQRQFF
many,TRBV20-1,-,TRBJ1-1,TGCAGTGCCTACCCCCGGGGGCTATCCCTGAAAGCTTTCTTT,CSAYPRGLSLKAFF
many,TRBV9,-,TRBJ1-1,TGTGCCAGCGAAGGTGAAGGGAACGTTAGCGCTGAAGCTTTCTTT,CASEGEGNVSAEAFF
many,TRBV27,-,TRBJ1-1,TGTGCCACCAGACCGAATTCTTACACTGAAGCTTTCTTT,CATRPNSYTEAFF
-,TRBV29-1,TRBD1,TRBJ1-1,TGCAGCGTTGAAGGGGACAGTAGCACTGAAGCTTTCTTT,CSVEGDSSTEAFF
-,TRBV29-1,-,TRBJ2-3,TGCAGCGTTGACTGGTTAGGCACAGATACGCAGTATTTT,CSVDWLGTDTQYF
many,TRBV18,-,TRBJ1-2,TGTGCCAGCTCCCCCCAGGACAGCCCTAACTATGGCTACACCTTC,CASSPQDSPNYGYTF
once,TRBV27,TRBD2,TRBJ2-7,TGTGCCAGCAGTCGTACCGGGACTAGCGGGGAAGCCTACGAGCAGTACTTC,CASSRTGTSGEAYEQYF
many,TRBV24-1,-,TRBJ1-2,TGTGCCACCAGTGATTTCGCCAGGGGTCGTGTCTATGGCTACACCTTC,CATSDFARGRVYGYTF
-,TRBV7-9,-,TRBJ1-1,TGTGCCAGCAGCTATGCCGGGACAGAAGCTTTCTTT,CASSYAGTEAFF
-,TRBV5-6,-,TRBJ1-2,TGTGCCAGCAGCCCCGGTGACGCCGCCCCTAACTATGGCTACACCTTC,CASSPGDAAPNYGYTF
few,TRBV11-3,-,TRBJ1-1,TGTGCCAGCAGCTTAGTCGGGGGTAGTGAAGCTTTCTTT,CASSLVGGSEAFF
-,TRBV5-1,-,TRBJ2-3,TGCGCCAGCAGCTTGGCTGGCAAGGGCACAGATACGCAGTATTTT,CASSLAGKGTDTQYF
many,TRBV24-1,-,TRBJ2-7,TGTGCCACGGCCGGCTACTCTACGAGCGAGCAGTACTTC,CATAGYSTSEQYF
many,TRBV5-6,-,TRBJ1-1,TGTGCCAGCAGCCTACTACAGGGGAACACTGAAGCTTTCTTT,CASSLLQGNTEAFF
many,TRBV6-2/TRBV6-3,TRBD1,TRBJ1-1,TGTGCCAGCAGTTACGGACAGGAAATCGCTGAAGCTTTCTTT,CASSYGQEIAEAFF
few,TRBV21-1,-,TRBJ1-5,TGTGCCAGCAGCAAAGAGATCCGGGGGAGACGGATACAGCCCCAGCATTTT,CASSKEIRGRRIQPQHF
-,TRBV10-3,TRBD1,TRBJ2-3,TGTGCCATCAGTGGAGGCACAGGGGGGTTCACAGATACGCAGTATTTT,CAISGGTGGFTDTQYF
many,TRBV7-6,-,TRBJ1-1,TGTGCCAGCAGCTTAAACGGCCTGAACACTGAAGCTTTCTTT,CASSLNGLNTEAFF
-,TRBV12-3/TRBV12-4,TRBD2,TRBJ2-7,TGTGCCAGCATCGGGGGGGCCGGTAACTACGAGCAGTACTTC,CASIGGAGNYEQYF
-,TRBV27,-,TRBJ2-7,TGTGCCAGCATACCTAGCCCTGACAGAGAATACGAGCAGTACTTC,CASIPSPDREYEQYF
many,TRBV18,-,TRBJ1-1,TGTGCCAGCTCACCCCGCACAGAAAGGAACACTGAAGCTTTCTTT,CASSPRTERNTEAFF
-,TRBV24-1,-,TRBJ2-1,TGTGCCACCAGTCTAGGACAGTACAATGAGCAGTTCTTC,CATSLGQYNEQFF
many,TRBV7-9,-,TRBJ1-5,TGTGCCAGCAGCTTAGTTCTGGGAGGGAGCAATCAGCCCCAGCATTTT,CASSLVLGGSNQPQHF
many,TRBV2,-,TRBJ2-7,TGTGCCACCCTCGTGGAGGGAGGCTACGAGCAGTACTTC,CATLVEGGYEQYF
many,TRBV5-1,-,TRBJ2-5,TGCGCCAGTTCGGAGGCGATTCAAGAGACCCAGTACTTC,CASSEAIQETQYF
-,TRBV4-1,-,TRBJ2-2,TGCGCCAGCAGCCAAGATCTGTGGGTCGGGGAGCTGTTTTTT,CASSQDLWVGELFF
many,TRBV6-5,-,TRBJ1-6,TGTGCCAGCAGTTACCTCGGGACCTCAGAGGGTAATTCACCCCTCCACTTT,CASSYLGTSEGNSPLHF
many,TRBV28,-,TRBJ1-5,TGTGCCAGCAGGACCGAGGTGGGTTATAGCAATCAGCCCCAGCATTTT,CASRTEVGYSNQPQHF
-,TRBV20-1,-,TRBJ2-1,TGCAGTGCTAGAGATCTCCCGGGGGCTCGCAATGAGCAGTTCTTC,CSARDLPGARNEQFF
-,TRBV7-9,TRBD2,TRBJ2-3,TGTGCCAGCAGCCCTCTACTCGGGACTAGCGGGAGGACAGATACGCAGTATTTT,CASSPLLGTSGRTDTQYF
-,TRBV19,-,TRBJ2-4,TGTGCCACCCAGGGTCTAGGGAGCCTTCAGTACTTC,CATQGLGSLQYF
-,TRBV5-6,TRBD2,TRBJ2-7,TGTGCCAGCAGCTTACTAGCGGGGGTGAGCTCCTACGAGCAGTACTTC,CASSLLAGVSSYEQYF
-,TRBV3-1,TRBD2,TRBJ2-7,TGTGCCAGCAGCCAAGGCCTACTAGCGGGAGATTACGAGCAGTACTTC,CASSQGLLAGDYEQYF
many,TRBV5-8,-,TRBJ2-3,TGTGCCAGCAGCCGAGCAGGGACAGATACGCAGTATTTT,CASSRAGTDTQYF